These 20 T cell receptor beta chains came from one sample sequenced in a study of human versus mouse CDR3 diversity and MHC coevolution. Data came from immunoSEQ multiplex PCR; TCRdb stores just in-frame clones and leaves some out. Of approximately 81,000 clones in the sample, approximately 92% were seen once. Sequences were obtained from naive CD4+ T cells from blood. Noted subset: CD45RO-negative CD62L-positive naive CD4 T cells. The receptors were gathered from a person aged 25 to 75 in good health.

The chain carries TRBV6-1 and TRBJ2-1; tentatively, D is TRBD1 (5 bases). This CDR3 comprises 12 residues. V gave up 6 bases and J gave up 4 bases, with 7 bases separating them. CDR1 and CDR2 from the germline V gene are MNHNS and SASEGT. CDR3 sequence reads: CASRTGYNEQFF. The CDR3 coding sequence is TGTGCCAGCAGAACAGGTTACAATGAGCAGTTCTTC.

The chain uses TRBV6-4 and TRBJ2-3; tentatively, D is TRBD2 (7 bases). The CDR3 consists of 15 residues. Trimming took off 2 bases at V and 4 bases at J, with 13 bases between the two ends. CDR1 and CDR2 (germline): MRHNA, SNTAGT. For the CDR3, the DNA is TGTGCCAGCAGTGACGTGGGGGGGCCCTCAGATACGCAGTATTTT. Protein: CASSDVGGPSDTQYF.

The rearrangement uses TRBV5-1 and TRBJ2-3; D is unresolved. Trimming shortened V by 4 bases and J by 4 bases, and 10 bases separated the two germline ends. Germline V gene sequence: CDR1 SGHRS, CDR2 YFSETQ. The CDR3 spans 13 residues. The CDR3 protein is CASSLISADTQYF. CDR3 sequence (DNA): TGCGCCAGCAGCCTTATAAGCGCAGATACGCAGTATTTT.

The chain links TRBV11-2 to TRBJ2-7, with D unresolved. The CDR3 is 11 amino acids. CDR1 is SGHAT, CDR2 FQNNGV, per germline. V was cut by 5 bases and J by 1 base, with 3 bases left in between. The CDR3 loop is CASSPSYEQYF. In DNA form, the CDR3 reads TGTGCCAGCAGCCCTTCCTACGAGCAGTACTTC.

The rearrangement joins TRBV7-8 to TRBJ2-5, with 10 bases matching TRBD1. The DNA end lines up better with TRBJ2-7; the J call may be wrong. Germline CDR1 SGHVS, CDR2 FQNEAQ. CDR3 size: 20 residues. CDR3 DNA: TGTGCCAGCAGCCAATTGTCACGACAGGGGGCTAACCGACTTACCTACGAGCAGTACTTC. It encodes CASSQLSRQGANRLTYEQYF.

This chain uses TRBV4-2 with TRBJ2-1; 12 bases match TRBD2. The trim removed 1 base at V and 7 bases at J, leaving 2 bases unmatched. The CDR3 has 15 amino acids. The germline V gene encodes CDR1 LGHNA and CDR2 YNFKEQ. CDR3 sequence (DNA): TGTGCCAGCAGCCAAGGGACTAGCGGGGAGAATGAGCAGTTCTTC. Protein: CASSQGTSGENEQFF.

The CDR3 DNA is TGTGCCAGCAGCTTAGAGGGAGGCCAAGAGACCCAGTACTTC. Translation gives CASSLEGGQETQYF. The rearrangement links TRBV7-3 to TRBJ2-5; D possibly corresponds to TRBD2 (6 bases). Trimming pared 2 bases from V and 1 base from J, leaving 8 bases between. The CDR3 contains 14 residues. Germline loops: CDR1 SGHTA, CDR2 FQGTGA.

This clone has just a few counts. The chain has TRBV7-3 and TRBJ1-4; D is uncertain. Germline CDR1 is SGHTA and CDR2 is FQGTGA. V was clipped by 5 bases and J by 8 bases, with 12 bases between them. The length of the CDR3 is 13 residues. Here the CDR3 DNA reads TGTGCCAGCAGCCTAGTAGGAGGAGAAAAACTGTTTTTT. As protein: CASSLVGGEKLFF. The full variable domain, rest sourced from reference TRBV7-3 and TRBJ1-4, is GAGVSQTPSNKVTEKGKYVELRCDPISGHTALYWYRQSLGQGPEFLIYFQGTGAADDSGLPNDRFFAVRPEGSVSTLKIQRTERGDSAVYLCASSLVGGEKLFFGSGTQLSVL.

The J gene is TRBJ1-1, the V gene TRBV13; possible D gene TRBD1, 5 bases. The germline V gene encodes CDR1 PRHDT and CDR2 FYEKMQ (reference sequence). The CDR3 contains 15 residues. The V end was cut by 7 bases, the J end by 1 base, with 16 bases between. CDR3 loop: CASTQRQGGNTEAFF. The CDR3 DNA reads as TGTGCCAGCACCCAGCGGCAGGGAGGGAACACTGAAGCTTTCTTT.

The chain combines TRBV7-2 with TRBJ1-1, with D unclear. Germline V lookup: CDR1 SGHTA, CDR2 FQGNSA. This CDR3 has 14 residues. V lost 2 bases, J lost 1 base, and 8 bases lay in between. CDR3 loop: CASSLSPGNTEAFF. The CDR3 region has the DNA TGTGCCAGCAGCTTATCCCCGGGGAACACTGAAGCTTTCTTT.

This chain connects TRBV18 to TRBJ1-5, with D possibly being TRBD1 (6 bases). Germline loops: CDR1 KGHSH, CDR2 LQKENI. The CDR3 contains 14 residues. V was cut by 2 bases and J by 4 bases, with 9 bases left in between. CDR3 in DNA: TGTGCCAGCTCACCAGACACAGGGAATCAGCCCCAGCATTTT. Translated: CASSPDTGNQPQHF.

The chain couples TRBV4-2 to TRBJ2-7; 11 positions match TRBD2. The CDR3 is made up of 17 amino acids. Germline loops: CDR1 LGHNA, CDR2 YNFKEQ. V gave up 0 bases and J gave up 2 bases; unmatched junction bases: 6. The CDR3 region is CASSQELAGAITYEQYF. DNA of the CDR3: TGTGCCAGCAGCCAAGAACTAGCGGGGGCGATAACCTACGAGCAGTACTTC.

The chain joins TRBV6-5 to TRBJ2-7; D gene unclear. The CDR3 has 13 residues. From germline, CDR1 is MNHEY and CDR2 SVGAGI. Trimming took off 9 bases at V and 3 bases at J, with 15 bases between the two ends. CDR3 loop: CASQPGPNYEQYF. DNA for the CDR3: TGTGCCAGTCAGCCAGGCCCCAACTACGAGCAGTACTTC.

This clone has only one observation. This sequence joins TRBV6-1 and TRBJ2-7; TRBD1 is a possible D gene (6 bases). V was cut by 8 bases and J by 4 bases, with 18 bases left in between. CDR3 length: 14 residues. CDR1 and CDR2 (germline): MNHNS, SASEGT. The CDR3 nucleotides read TGTGCCAGCGCCACCACAGGGAAATCTTACGAGCAGTACTTC. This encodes CASATTGKSYEQYF.

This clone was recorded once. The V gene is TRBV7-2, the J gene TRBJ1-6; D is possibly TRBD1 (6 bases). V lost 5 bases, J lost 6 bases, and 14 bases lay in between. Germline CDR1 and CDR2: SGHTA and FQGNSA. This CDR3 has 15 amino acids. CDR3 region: CASSQNRDSNSPLHF. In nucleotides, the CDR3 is TGTGCCAGCAGCCAAAACAGGGATAGTAATTCACCCCTCCACTTT.

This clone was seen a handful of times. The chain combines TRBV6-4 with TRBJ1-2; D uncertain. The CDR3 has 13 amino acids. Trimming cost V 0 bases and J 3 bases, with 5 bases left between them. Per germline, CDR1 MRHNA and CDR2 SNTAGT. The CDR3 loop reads CASSDSGDYGYTF. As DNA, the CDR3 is TGTGCCAGCAGTGACTCGGGAGACTATGGCTACACCTTC.

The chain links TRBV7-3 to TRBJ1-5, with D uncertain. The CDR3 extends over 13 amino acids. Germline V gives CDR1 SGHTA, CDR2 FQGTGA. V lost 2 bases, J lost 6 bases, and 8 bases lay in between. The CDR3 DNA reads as TGTGCCAGCAGCTTACAGGCGGGTCAGCCCCAGCATTTT. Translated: CASSLQAGQPQHF.

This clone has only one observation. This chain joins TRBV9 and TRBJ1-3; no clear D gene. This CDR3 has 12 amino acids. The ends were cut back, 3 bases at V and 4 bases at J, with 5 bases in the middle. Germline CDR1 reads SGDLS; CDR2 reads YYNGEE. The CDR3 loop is CASSDLGNTIYF. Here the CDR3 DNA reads TGTGCCAGCAGCGACTTGGGAAACACCATATATTTT.

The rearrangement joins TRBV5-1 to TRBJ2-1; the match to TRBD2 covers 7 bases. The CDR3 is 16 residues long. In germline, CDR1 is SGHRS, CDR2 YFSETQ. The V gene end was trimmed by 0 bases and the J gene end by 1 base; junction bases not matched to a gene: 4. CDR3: CASSLAPAGSYNEQFF. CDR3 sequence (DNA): TGCGCCAGCAGCTTGGCGCCAGCGGGGTCCTACAATGAGCAGTTCTTC.

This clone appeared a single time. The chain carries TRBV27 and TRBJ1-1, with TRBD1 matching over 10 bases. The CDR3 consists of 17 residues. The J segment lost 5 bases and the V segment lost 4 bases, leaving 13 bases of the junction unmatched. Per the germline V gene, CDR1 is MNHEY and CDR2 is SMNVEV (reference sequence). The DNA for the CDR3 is TGTGCCAGCAGTTACTCAATCCGGGACAGGGGAAGGACTGAAGCTTTCTTT. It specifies CASSYSIRDRGRTEAFF.